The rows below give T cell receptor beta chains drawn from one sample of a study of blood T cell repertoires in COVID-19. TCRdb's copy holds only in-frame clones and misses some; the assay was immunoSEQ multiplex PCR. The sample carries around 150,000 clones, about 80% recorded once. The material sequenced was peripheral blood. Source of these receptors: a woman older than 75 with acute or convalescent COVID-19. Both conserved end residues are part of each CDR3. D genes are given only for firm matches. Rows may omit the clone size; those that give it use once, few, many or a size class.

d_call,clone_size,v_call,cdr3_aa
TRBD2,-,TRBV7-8,CASSAGLAGGDFYNEQFF
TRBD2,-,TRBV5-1,CASSWMAGAMNEQFF
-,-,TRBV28,CASRFRQIHNEKLFF
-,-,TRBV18,CASSVTLEYNEQFF
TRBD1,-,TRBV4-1,CASSQGGQGAATGELFF
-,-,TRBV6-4,CASSATGPTGELFF
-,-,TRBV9,CASSLVMAGYEQYF
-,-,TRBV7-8,CASSPKAGTPNTGELFF
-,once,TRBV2,CASSETPRGYTF
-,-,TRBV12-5,CASGLVGDSPGRNTEAFF
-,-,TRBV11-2,CASSFPGQGGSGTQYF
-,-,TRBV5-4,CASSPGSLVGGEQFF
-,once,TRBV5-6,CASSYSYRNTEAFF
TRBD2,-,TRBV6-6,CASSYAGGDNEQFF
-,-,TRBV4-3,CASSQDTGITYEQYF
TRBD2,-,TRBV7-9,CASSLARTSGKSYEQFF
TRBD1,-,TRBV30,CAWSFTGTGVGTEAFF
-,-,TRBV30,CAWTVTGNPYNEQFF
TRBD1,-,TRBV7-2,CASSLRQGGLLDNSPLHF
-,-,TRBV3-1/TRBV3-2,CASSLKAGQANGYTF
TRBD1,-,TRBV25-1,CASSEWVTGGEKLFF
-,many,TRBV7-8,CASSPTGEGEQYF
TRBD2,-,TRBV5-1,CASSLFLAGENEQFF
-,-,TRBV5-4,CASSQPALGPNTGELFF
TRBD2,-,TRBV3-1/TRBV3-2,CASSSSGSGDTQYF